The 29 T cell receptor beta chains below all came from one sample that was sequenced in a study of shared clonotypes between healthy human individuals. Generated by immunoSEQ multiplex PCR, the TCRdb table keeps only in-frame clones and is missing some. The repertoire holds over a million clones, with 70% to 80% as singletons. The sequencing sample was made of memory CD4+ T cells from PBMCs. This sample's subset: CD45RA-negative fraction. Receptor source: a young man in good health. Some clones in this sample may be carry-over from other donors' samples.

In this sample, this clone turned up once. The V gene is TRBV29-1, the J gene TRBJ1-1, with 10 bases fitting TRBD1. Germline CDR1 is SQVTM and CDR2 is ANQGSEA. The junction had 4 bases not matched to a gene; V was cut back by 7 bases and J by 2 bases. This CDR3 has 13 residues. CDR3 loop: CSAVTGGNTEAFF. In nucleotides, the CDR3 is TGCAGCGCCGTGACAGGGGGCAACACTGAAGCTTTCTTT.

The chain couples TRBV7-3 to TRBJ2-1; 7 bases are shared with TRBD1. Trimming removed 4 bases from V and 3 bases from J; junction bases left unmatched: 6. CDR1 is SGHTA and CDR2 is FQGTGA in the germline V gene. The CDR3 sequence is 15 residues long. The CDR3 DNA follows: TGTGCCAGCAGCTCACAGACAGGGTTCTACAATGAGCAGTTCTTC. This sequence encodes CASSSQTGFYNEQFF.

This chain connects TRBV7-2 to TRBJ2-3; 10 bases match TRBD2. Germline CDR1 SGHTA, CDR2 FQGNSA. CDR3 length: 18 residues. Trimming at V came to 1 base and at J to 4 bases, leaving 11 bases not matched to a gene. As DNA, the CDR3 is TGTGCCAGCAGCTTAGGTGGTCTACTAGCGGGAATTTCAGATACGCAGTATTTT. Translating gives CASSLGGLLAGISDTQYF.

CDR3 sequence: CASSIGDRGGYTF. CDR3 coding DNA: TGTGCCAGCAGCATTGGGGACAGGGGTGGCTACACCTTC. The genes are TRBV21-1 and TRBJ1-2; the table's TRBD1 call for D was not verified on the DNA. TRBV21-1 is classified as a pseudogene. The CDR3 sequence is 13 residues long.

The CDR3, as DNA: TGCAGCGTTAGCAGGGGGACTTTTCCCTACGAGCAGTACTTC. Protein sequence: CSVSRGTFPYEQYF. The chain uses TRBV29-1 and TRBJ2-7; the D gene is possibly TRBD1 (7 bases). This CDR3 region has 14 residues. Deletions cut 5 bases from V and 2 bases from J, with 16 bases between. Germline V lookup: CDR1 SQVTM, CDR2 ANQGSEA.

J is TRBJ2-1 and V is TRBV7-2, with 8 positions matching TRBD2. Per germline, CDR1 SGHTA and CDR2 FQGNSA. The CDR3 covers 13 residues. V trimming: 7 bases; J trimming: 8 bases; junction bases outside the gene matches: 7. Written as DNA, the CDR3 is TGTGCCAGCATGTCTAGCGGGTTCGATGAGCAGTTCTTC. Translating gives CASMSSGFDEQFF. Filled out from reference TRBV7-2 and TRBJ2-1, the complete variable domain reads GAGVSQSPSNKVTEKGKDVELRCDPISGHTALYWYRQSLGQGLEFLIYFQGNSAPDKSGLPSDRFSAERTGGSVSTLTIQRTQQEDSAVYLCASMSSGFDEQFFGPGTRLTVL.

The chain recombines TRBV28 with TRBJ2-3, with D hard to call. This CDR3 contains 15 residues. The germline V and J ends were trimmed by 8 bases and 2 bases, with 17 bases remaining between them. Per the germline V gene, CDR1 is MDHEN and CDR2 is SYDVKM. The CDR3 DNA sequence: TGTGCCAGCTCAAGGACGCCATCGTCCACAGATACGCAGTATTTT. Translated: CASSRTPSSTDTQYF. Together with reference TRBV28 and TRBJ2-3, the CDR3 gives the full variable domain: DVKVTQSSRYLVKRTGEKVFLECVQDMDHENMFWYRQDPGLGLRLIYFSYDVKMKEKGDIPEGYSVSREKKERFSLILESASTNQTSMYLCASSRTPSSTDTQYFGPGTRLTVL.

This clone occurred many times. The chain employs TRBV14 and TRBJ1-1, with TRBD1 matching 8 bases. CDR1 and CDR2 (germline): SGHDN, FVKESK. This CDR3 is built from 16 residues. V lost 4 bases to trimming and J lost 6 bases; unmatched junction nucleotides: 13. The CDR3 bases are TGTGCCAGCAGCCCGTGGACAGGGAGCTTCGGGGCTGAAGCTTTCTTT. It translates to CASSPWTGSFGAEAFF.

This chain connects TRBV29-1 to TRBJ2-2, with 9 bases identical to TRBD1. Germline V CDR1 and CDR2: SQVTM, ANQGSEA. Unmatched junction bases numbered 15, after V lost 6 bases and J lost 4 bases. This CDR3 is built from 17 residues. The DNA for the CDR3 is TGCAGCGTAAGAAGGACAGGGGACCCTCGAGGCACCGGGGAGCTGTTTTTT. Residues: CSVRRTGDPRGTGELFF.

This clone was found a few times. Just one base apart from a much larger clone, this may be a read error. The chain carries TRBV28 and TRBJ1-5; possible D gene TRBD1, 6 bases. This CDR3 region has 13 residues. Germline CDR1 reads MDHEN; CDR2 reads SYDVKM. The V end lost 6 bases, the J end lost 3 bases, and 9 bases lay between the germline ends. CDR3: CASRRDNNQPQHF. The CDR3 nucleotides read TGTGCCAGCAGACGGGACAACAATCAGCCCCAGCATTTT.

The gene calls are TRBV30 and TRBJ2-7; TRBD1 aligns across 7 bases. Losses at the gene ends were 0 bases for V and 4 bases for J; bases not matched to a gene: 6. This CDR3 comprises 14 residues. Germline-derived CDR1 and CDR2 are GTSNPN and SVGIG (reference sequence). In nucleotides, the CDR3 is TGTGCCTGGAGTGTAGGACAGGTGTATTACGAGCAGTACTTC. Translating it yields CAWSVGQVYYEQYF. Supplemented by reference TRBV30 and TRBJ2-7, the full variable domain reads SQTIHQWPATLVQPVGSPLSLECTVEGTSNPNLYWYRQAAGRGLQLLFYSVGIGQISSEVPQNLSASRPQDRQFILSSKKLLLSDSGFYLCAWSVGQVYYEQYFGPGTRLTVT.

The chain couples TRBV28 to TRBJ2-7; 7 bases align to TRBD1. Unmatched junction bases numbered 10, after V lost 6 bases and J lost 2 bases. Germline assignment: CDR1 MDHEN and CDR2 SYDVKM. The CDR3 has 15 amino acids. CDR3 sequence reads: CASSQGGANTYEQYF. The CDR3 nucleotides read TGTGCCAGCAGCCAAGGGGGCGCGAATACCTACGAGCAGTACTTC. The full variable domain, in which reference TRBV28 and TRBJ2-7 provide the parts outside the CDR3, is DVKVTQSSRYLVKRTGEKVFLECVQDMDHENMFWYRQDPGLGLRLIYFSYDVKMKEKGDIPEGYSVSREKKERFSLILESASTNQTSMYLCASSQGGANTYEQYFGPGTRLTVT.

This clone has a single count. The J gene is TRBJ2-1, the V gene TRBV7-6, with D hard to call. The CDR3 contains 14 residues. Trimming shortened V by 5 bases and J by 10 bases, and 18 bases separated the two germline ends. From germline, CDR1 is SGHVS and CDR2 FNYEAQ. The CDR3 sequence is CASSRAFQGLEQFF. CDR3 nucleotide sequence: TGTGCCAGCAGCCGAGCTTTCCAAGGGTTGGAGCAGTTCTTC.

This chain links TRBV18 with TRBJ1-1; D ambiguous. The CDR3 is 12 amino acids. V lost 3 bases, J lost 8 bases, and 10 bases lay in between. Looked up from germline, CDR1 is KGHSH and CDR2 is LQKENI. CDR3: CASSPRSLEAFF. The DNA for the CDR3 is TGTGCCAGCTCACCTCGGTCACTGGAAGCTTTCTTT. The whole variable domain, filled in from reference TRBV18 and TRBJ1-1, reads NAGVMQNPRHLVRRRGQEARLRCSPMKGHSHVYWYRQLPEEGLKFMVYLQKENIIDESGMPKERFSAEFPKEGPSILRIQQVVRGDSAAYFCASSPRSLEAFFGQGTRLTVV.

The chain joins TRBV28 to TRBJ2-7; 7 nucleotides agree with TRBD1. The CDR3 is 15 amino acids. Trimming cost V 6 bases and J 2 bases; bases outside gene matches: 10. Germline V gene sequence: CDR1 MDHEN, CDR2 SYDVKM. In DNA, the CDR3 is TGTGCCAGCAGCCCATTCGGGACAGCAACCTACGAGCAGTACTTC. Translating it yields CASSPFGTATYEQYF.

This clone has a single count. The genes are TRBV5-4 and TRBJ2-1; TRBD2 matches 10 bases. V lost 2 bases, J lost 5 bases, and 4 bases stayed unmatched. The CDR3 has 15 amino acids. Germline CDR1 is SGHNT and CDR2 is YYREEE (reference sequence). The CDR3 region has the DNA TGTGCCAGCAGCTTCCCTCTAGCGGGAGACAATGAGCAGTTCTTC. Translated: CASSFPLAGDNEQFF.

This clone was detected only once. The chain carries TRBV27 and TRBJ2-1; the match to TRBD2 covers 8 bases. The CDR3 sequence is 15 residues long. V shed 1 base and J 8 bases; nucleotides not matched to a gene: 7. From germline, CDR1 is MNHEY and CDR2 SMNVEV (reference sequence). The CDR3 is CASSLWGGRSYEQFF. In DNA, the CDR3 is TGTGCCAGCAGTTTATGGGGCGGGAGGTCGTATGAGCAGTTCTTC.

The chain joins TRBV15 to TRBJ1-3, with D unresolved. Trimming stripped 1 base from V and 0 bases from J, with 13 bases between. CDR3 length equals 17 residues. CDR1 is LNHNV and CDR2 is YYDKDF in the germline V gene (reference sequence). The CDR3 loop reads CATSRGVGASSGNTIYF. The CDR3 DNA is TGTGCCACCAGCAGAGGGGTGGGTGCTAGCTCTGGAAACACCATATATTTT.

This clone was seen a handful of times. The gene calls are TRBV19 and TRBJ2-5; D is ambiguous. CDR3 length: 11 amino acids. V dropped 9 bases and J dropped 5 bases, with 10 bases sitting between them. CDR1 is LNHDA and CDR2 is SQIVND in the germline V gene (reference sequence). The CDR3 protein is CARTDGETQYF. CDR3 sequence (DNA): TGTGCCAGGACGGACGGGGAGACCCAGTACTTC. Drawing the rest from reference TRBV19 and TRBJ2-5, the complete variable domain is DGGITQSPKYLFRKEGQNVTLSCEQNLNHDAMYWYRQDPGQGLRLIYYSQIVNDFQKGDIAEGYSVSREKKESFPLTVTSAQKNPTAFYLCARTDGETQYFGPGTRLLVL.

The chain recombines TRBV4-1 with TRBJ1-1, with a possible D match to TRBD1 (5 bases). CDR1 is MGHRA and CDR2 is YSYEKL in the germline V gene. Trimming took 4 bases from V and 7 from J, leaving 16 bases between them. The CDR3 sequence is 14 residues long. The DNA for the CDR3 is TGCGCCAGCAGCCCGGTCGGGACTAAAATTGAAGCTTTCTTT. Translated: CASSPVGTKIEAFF.

The V gene is TRBV5-5, the J gene TRBJ1-1; 7 nucleotides match TRBD1. V lost 2 bases, J lost 5 bases, and 6 bases stayed unmatched. This CDR3 spans 14 amino acids. The germline V gene has CDR1 SGHKS and CDR2 YYEKEE (reference sequence). CDR3 nucleotide sequence: TGTGCCAGCAGCTTCCTGACAGGGAGTACTGAAGCTTTCTTT. This codes for CASSFLTGSTEAFF.

A few counts support this clone. V is TRBV10-3 and J is TRBJ2-5; TRBD1 matches 7 bases. V gave up 4 bases and J gave up 3 bases; unmatched junction bases: 5. This CDR3 has 14 residues. Germline V gives CDR1 ENHRY, CDR2 SYGVKD. CDR3 bases: TGTGCCATCAGTGCCACAGGGGAAAAAGAGACCCAGTACTTC. Translating it yields CAISATGEKETQYF.

The chain joins TRBV7-9 to TRBJ1-6, with D maybe TRBD1 (5 bases). V was pared by 1 base and J by 12 bases, with 7 bases between. CDR1 SEHNR and CDR2 FQNEAQ come from the germline V gene (reference sequence). The CDR3 totals 12 residues. The CDR3 region has the DNA TGTGCCAGCAGCTTAGAAGGGGAACCCCTCCACTTT. It encodes CASSLEGEPLHF.

J is TRBJ1-3 and V is TRBV7-8, with D unclear. The CDR3 has 15 amino acids. Germline V gene sequence: CDR1 SGHVS, CDR2 FQNEAQ. V lost 6 bases to trimming and J lost 0 bases, with 12 bases between them. The CDR3 sequence is CASSQDGSSGNTIYF. The DNA of the CDR3 is TGTGCCAGCAGTCAGGACGGTTCCTCTGGAAACACCATATATTTT. The variable domain in full, with the rest retrieved from reference TRBV7-8 and TRBJ1-3, is GAGVSQSPRYKVAKRGQDVALRCDPISGHVSLFWYQQALGQGPEFLTYFQNEAQLDKSGLPSDRFFAERPEGSVSTLKIQRTQQEDSAVYLCASSQDGSSGNTIYFGEGSWLTVV.

The rearrangement uses TRBV9 and TRBJ1-2, with 7 bases lining up with TRBD1. CDR1 is SGDLS, CDR2 YYNGEE, per germline. CDR3 length: 15 residues. The J segment lost 7 bases and the V segment lost 0 bases, leaving 9 bases of the junction unmatched. Here the CDR3 DNA reads TGTGCCAGCAGCGTAGATAACAGGGGAACATTTGGCTACACCTTC. Its protein is CASSVDNRGTFGYTF.

The CDR3: CATSRGETQYF. The CDR3 nucleotides read TGTGCCACCTCAAGGGGGGAGACCCAGTACTTC. The rearrangement uses TRBV28 and TRBJ2-5; tentative D call: TRBD1 (6 bases). CDR1 and CDR2 from the germline V gene are MDHEN and SYDVKM. The CDR3 is made up of 11 amino acids. Trimming stripped 10 bases from V and 5 bases from J, with 11 bases between. The whole variable domain, filled in from reference TRBV28 and TRBJ2-5, reads DVKVTQSSRYLVKRTGEKVFLECVQDMDHENMFWYRQDPGLGLRLIYFSYDVKMKEKGDIPEGYSVSREKKERFSLILESASTNQTSMYLCATSRGETQYFGPGTRLLVL.

The gene calls are TRBV5-1 and TRBJ2-1; D perhaps matches TRBD1 (5 bases). The germline V and J ends were trimmed by 5 bases and 8 bases, with 11 bases remaining between them. The CDR3 loop spans 12 amino acids. CDR1 and CDR2 from the germline V gene are SGHRS and YFSETQ. The CDR3 DNA sequence: TGCGCCAGCAGTAGGGCAGGGTATGAGCAGTTCTTC. It encodes CASSRAGYEQFF.

The chain joins TRBV29-1 to TRBJ2-1, with TRBD2 matching 7 bases. Germline loops: CDR1 SQVTM, CDR2 ANQGSEA. The V and J ends lost 4 bases and 0 bases, in that order; junction bases with no gene match: 9. The CDR3 has 16 amino acids. CDR3 residues: CSVARVGRTSYNEQFF. The CDR3 bases are TGCAGCGTTGCTCGGGTCGGGAGGACCTCCTACAATGAGCAGTTCTTC.

The chain has TRBV5-6 and TRBJ2-5; unclear D gene. Germline assignment: CDR1 SGHDT and CDR2 YYEEEE. Deletions cut 4 bases from V and 5 bases from J, with 15 bases between. There are 14 residues in the CDR3. The CDR3 spells CASSALWREETQYF. DNA for the CDR3: TGTGCCAGCAGCGCTCTGTGGCGAGAGGAGACCCAGTACTTC.